This TCR beta chain emerged from a study of CD8 T cell repertoires and HIV-1 epitope variants. Study conclusions and caveats: Five clonotypes recognized Nef KF9, one HW9, none TAALDMSHF.

This CDR3 is 14 amino acids long. V gave up 5 bases and J gave up 1 base, with 11 bases separating them. Germline assignment: CDR1 SGHTA and CDR2 FQGTGA. Survey-depth immunoSEQ sequencing covered TCR beta CDR3 regions. Libraries were prepared by immunoSEQ multiplex PCR; TCRdb keeps only in-frame clonotypes and omits some of them. Of thousands of clones listed, around 66% are singletons. Regarding this clone: Antigen unknown.

V and J are TRBV7-3 and TRBJ1-1; weak D call: TRBD1 (6 bases). The clonotype originates from a male donor with HIV. The material sequenced was cultured CD8+ T cells derived from PBMCs. The CDR3 here is CASSLMTGNTEAFF. The DNA for the CDR3 is TGTGCCAGCAGCCTTATGACAGGGAACACTGAAGCTTTCTTT.